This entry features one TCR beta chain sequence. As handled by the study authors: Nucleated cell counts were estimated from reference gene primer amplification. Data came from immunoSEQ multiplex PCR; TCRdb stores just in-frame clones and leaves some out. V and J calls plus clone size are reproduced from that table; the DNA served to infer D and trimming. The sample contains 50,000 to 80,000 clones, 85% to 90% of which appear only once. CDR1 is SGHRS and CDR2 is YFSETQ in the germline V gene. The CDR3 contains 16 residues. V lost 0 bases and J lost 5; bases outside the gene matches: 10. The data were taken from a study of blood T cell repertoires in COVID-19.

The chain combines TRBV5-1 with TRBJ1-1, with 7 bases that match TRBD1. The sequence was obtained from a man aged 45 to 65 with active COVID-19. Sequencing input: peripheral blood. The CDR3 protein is CASSLASTGVGTEAFF. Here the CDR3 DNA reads TGCGCCAGCAGCTTGGCCTCCACAGGGGTGGGGACTGAAGCTTTCTTT.